Detailed here is one T cell receptor (beta chain). The antigen remains unidentified. CDR1 and CDR2 from the germline V gene are MDHEN and SYDVKM. Trimming at V came to 3 bases and at J to 6 bases, leaving 6 bases not matched to a gene. The CDR3 sequence is 15 residues long. The data were taken from a study of cytomegalovirus exposure and HLA in healthy donors. General study findings and limits: HLA alleles showed associations with some 15,000 TCR beta sequences in a later analysis, at a 0.05 false discovery rate.

Nominally healthy donors were sampled, though unrecorded immune exposures were likely. Primers for the PCR totalled 60 Vbeta and 13 Jbeta. Generated by immunoSEQ multiplex PCR, the TCRdb table keeps only in-frame clones and is missing some. Of about 120,000 clones listed, 74% are singletons. The receptor comes from a human donor in good health. The chain joins TRBV28 to TRBJ1-5, with 9 bases that match TRBD1. The sequenced sample was PBMCs. The CDR3 DNA sequence: TGTGCCAGCAGTTTCCAGACAGGGGGTTTTCAGCCCCAGCATTTT. It specifies CASSFQTGGFQPQHF.